The 12 T cell receptor beta chains reported below all come from one sample, sequenced in a study of response to subunit inactivated influenza vaccine (dated by TCRdb to the late 2010s). Libraries came from RT-PCR. The listed sequencing device is Illumina HiSeq 2500. TCRdb handled the public reads itself, with Q25 trimming in fastp and clone calling in MiXCR, and kept productive beta chains. Every entry covers one CDR3 protein and lists the most common genes and DNA from its rows. The sample table holds a few hundred thousand distinct CDR3 sequences, of which approximately 7.3% were seen once. Jointly, the top ten make up 13% of the sample. The source material was PBMCs from blood, sampled less than 30 months after vaccination. Source of these receptors: a man between 50 and 69 years old who received an inactivated influenza vaccine. Donor details come from another sample of the same person, matched by shared clones.

Details on this clonotype: This may be a read error, as it is one base from a much larger clone. The chain joins TRBV3-1 to TRBJ1-1; no firm D call. With 3 bases removed from V and 1 base from J, the gap between germline ends came to 12 bases. This CDR3 has 15 amino acids. The germline gives CDR1 LGHDT, CDR2 YNNKEL (reference sequence). In DNA, the CDR3 is TGTGCCAGCAGCCACACCCCGGCGGGGAACACTGAAGCTTTCTTT. This gives the protein CASSHTPAGNTEAFF.

V usage is TRBV14 and J usage is TRBJ1-1; weak D call: TRBD1 (5 bases). The V gene lost 3 bases and the J gene lost 1 base, with 12 bases spanning the gap. The germline V gene encodes CDR1 SGHDN and CDR2 FVKESK. CDR3 length equals 15 residues. The CDR3 sequence is CASSHAGRGNTEAFF. Here the CDR3 DNA reads TGTGCCAGCAGCCATGCGGGGCGGGGGAACACTGAAGCTTTCTTT.

Many counts were recorded for this clonotype. CDR3 in DNA: TGTGCCAGCAGGGGACTTGTGAGCACAGATACGCAGTATTTT. Translating gives CASRGLVSTDTQYF. The rearrangement uses TRBV12-3 or TRBV12-4 and TRBJ2-3, with a tentative D call TRBD2 (6 bases). The CDR3 loop spans 14 amino acids. The germline V and J ends were trimmed by 6 bases and 0 bases, with 10 bases remaining between them.

This clonotype was seen ten or more times. The chain employs TRBV4-2 and TRBJ2-5; D is possibly TRBD1 (6 bases). The germline gives CDR1 LGHNA, CDR2 YNFKEQ. The CDR3 totals 14 residues. The germline V and J ends were trimmed by 1 base and 10 bases, with 16 bases remaining between them. CDR3 in amino acids: CASSQGDTFNYQYF. The CDR3 DNA reads TGTGCCAGCAGCCAAGGGGACACCTTCAATTACCAGTACTTC.

At least ten counts were recorded for this clonotype. The chain employs TRBV5-1 and TRBJ2-7, with 8 nucleotides matching TRBD2. CDR3 length equals 16 residues. Unmatched junction bases numbered 11, after V lost 3 bases and J lost 3 bases. From germline, CDR1 is SGHRS and CDR2 YFSETQ. In DNA, the CDR3 is TGCGCCAGCAGCTCATCGGCGGGGGGCCGAGTCTACGAGCAGTACTTC. It yields the protein CASSSSAGGRVYEQYF.

This clonotype was found many times. This chain links TRBV14 with TRBJ2-1; 7 nucleotides match TRBD2. Trimming took 1 base from V and 0 from J; bases not matched to a gene: 12. Germline values: CDR1 SGHDN, CDR2 FVKESK. This CDR3 region has 19 residues. The CDR3 DNA reads TGTGCCAGCAGCCAAGCGTGGCCGAGGGGCGGGAGCTCCTACAATGAGCAGTTCTTC. Its translation: CASSQAWPRGGSSYNEQFF.

This clonotype has at least ten counts. CDR3 coding DNA: TGTGCCAGCAGCTCTGGACTAGCCAGTGAGCAGTTCTTC. This translates into CASSSGLASEQFF. This chain uses TRBV11-3 with TRBJ2-1, with TRBD2 matching over 8 bases. The CDR3 extends over 13 amino acids. The V segment lost 4 bases and the J segment 9 bases; nucleotides outside the gene matches: 5. Per germline, CDR1 SGHNT and CDR2 YENEEA.

This clonotype was counted only a few times. The gene calls are TRBV5-1 and TRBJ2-7, with 10 positions matching TRBD1. Germline loops: CDR1 SGHRS, CDR2 YFSETQ. The CDR3 covers 15 residues. Germline trimming cut 2 bases from V and 3 bases from J; bases unmatched to any gene: 5. The CDR3 sequence is CASSFGGQGLYEQYF. In DNA, the CDR3 is TGCGCCAGCAGCTTCGGGGGACAGGGGCTCTACGAGCAGTACTTC.

The genes are TRBV20-1 and TRBJ2-1; TRBD2 matches at 7 bases. CDR3 length: 16 amino acids. Germline CDR1 is DFQATT and CDR2 is SNEGSKA (reference sequence). Germline trimming cut 6 bases from V and 7 bases from J; bases unmatched to any gene: 18. The CDR3 sequence is CSAQHLAVGGWNEQFF. DNA of the CDR3: TGCAGTGCCCAGCATCTAGCGGTCGGTGGGTGGAATGAGCAGTTCTTC.

The chain employs TRBV2 and TRBJ1-2; D might be TRBD1 (5 bases). Trimming left V 4 bases short and J 6 bases short, with 15 bases between. Germline V gene data show CDR1 as SNHLY and CDR2 as FYNNEI. The CDR3 covers 14 residues. For the CDR3, the DNA is TGTGCCAGCAGTGCTAGTCGGACACCCCATGGCTACACCTTC. This gives the protein CASSASRTPHGYTF.

This sequence joins TRBV7-9 and TRBJ2-7; D uncertain. This CDR3 spans 12 amino acids. V was trimmed by 2 bases and J by 6 bases, leaving 8 bases between them. Per the germline V gene, CDR1 is SEHNR and CDR2 is FQNEAQ (reference sequence). CDR3 protein: CASSLTDSEQYF. The CDR3, as DNA: TGTGCCAGCAGCTTAACAGATTCCGAGCAGTACTTC.

The chain has TRBV6-1 and TRBJ2-7; a possible D gene is TRBD1 (5 bases). Deletions cut 8 bases from V and 1 base from J, with 18 bases between. Germline CDR1 reads MNHNS; CDR2 reads SASEGT. The CDR3 contains 15 residues. CDR3 amino acids: CASAELGRVSYEQYF. CDR3 DNA sequence: TGTGCCAGCGCCGAATTGGGGCGCGTTTCCTACGAGCAGTACTTC.